A selection of T cell receptor beta chains follows, all from one sample in a study of shared clonotypes between healthy human individuals. TCRdb's copy holds only in-frame clones and misses some; the assay was immunoSEQ multiplex PCR. The table lists about 1 million clones, around 75% of them singletons. The sample taken for sequencing was memory CD4+ T cells sorted from blood. All receptors come from a man younger than 35 in good health. Each CDR3 is given with its conserved first and last residue. A D gene is named only where the DNA matches it firmly. Size is omitted from some rows. Given values are once, few, many or a class for expanded clones.

size	D	V	J	DNA	CDR3
NA	NA	TRBV4-1	TRBJ2-3	TGCGCCAGCAGCCAAGCCAGGGGAGCACAGGATACGCAGTATTTT	CASSQARGAQDTQYF
NA	TRBD2	TRBV2	TRBJ2-1	TGTGCCAGCCGTGGACTAGCGGGAGTGGGTGAGCAGTTCTTC	CASRGLAGVGEQFF
NA	NA	TRBV19	TRBJ1-5	TGTGCCAGTAGTATAGGGGATCAGCCCCAGCATTTT	CASSIGDQPQHF
NA	NA	TRBV6-6	TRBJ2-2	TGTGCCACTCCTGGCGGAGCGAACACCGGGGAGCTGTTTTTT	CATPGGANTGELFF
NA	TRBD1	TRBV6-1	TRBJ1-2	TGTGCCAGCAGTGTCCGACCTGGGACAGGAGGCTATGGCTACACCTTC	CASSVRPGTGGYGYTF
NA	TRBD1	TRBV7-8	TRBJ2-5	TGTGCCAGCAGCGCCGGGACAGTGGGGGAGACCCAGTACTTC	CASSAGTVGETQYF
NA	NA	TRBV6-1	TRBJ1-1	TGTGCCAGCACCCATGGGGGGTTAAACACTGAAGCTTTCTTT	CASTHGGLNTEAFF
NA	NA	TRBV4-3	TRBJ2-1	TGCGCCAGCAGCCAAGATATCCGGGACCGGTTTAACAATGAGCAGTTCTTC	CASSQDIRDRFNNEQFF
NA	NA	TRBV19	TRBJ1-4	TGTGCCAGTAGAACCCGGGGATCCGGGGATGAAAAACTGTTTTTT	CASRTRGSGDEKLFF
NA	TRBD2	TRBV5-1	TRBJ2-7	TGCGCCAGCAGAAATCCGGGACTAGCGGGTTCCTACGAGCAGTACTTC	CASRNPGLAGSYEQYF
NA	NA	TRBV7-3	TRBJ1-3	TGTGCCAGCAGCTCGGACAACTCTGGAAACACCATATATTTT	CASSSDNSGNTIYF
NA	TRBD2	TRBV7-2	TRBJ2-1	TGTGCCAGCAGCTTGAGACCTAGCGGGGGGGCCTACAATGAGCAGTTCTTC	CASSLRPSGGAYNEQFF
NA	NA	TRBV29-1	TRBJ1-2	TGCAGCGTTGACAGCGATGGACAGTCCTCTAACTATGGCTACACCTTC	CSVDSDGQSSNYGYTF
NA	TRBD2	TRBV6-5	TRBJ2-2	TGTGCCAGCAGGCCCCGGACTAGCGATGGCGGGGAGCTGTTTTTT	CASRPRTSDGGELFF
NA	NA	TRBV7-2	TRBJ2-2	TGTGCCAGCAGCCGGGCGAACACCGGGGAGCTGTTTTTT	CASSRANTGELFF
NA	TRBD1	TRBV6-1	TRBJ2-5	TGTGCCAGCAGCTACGGACAGGGGGCCTGGGAGACCCAGTACTTC	CASSYGQGAWETQYF
few	NA	TRBV6-6	TRBJ1-1	TGTGCCAGCAAAATTAGGACGGATTTGAACACTGAAGCTTTCTTT	CASKIRTDLNTEAFF
NA	NA	TRBV7-7	TRBJ2-5	TGTGCTAGCAGCACCGGACAGAGAGAGACCCAGTACTTC	CASSTGQRETQYF
few	NA	TRBV5-4	TRBJ2-1	TGTGCCAGCAGCTCCCGGGCCAACTACAATGAGCAGTTCTTC	CASSSRANYNEQFF
few	NA	TRBV6-5	TRBJ1-6	TGTGCCAGCAGTTACAGTAGTACTTTTAATTCACCCCTCCACTTT	CASSYSSTFNSPLHF
NA	TRBD1	TRBV6-1	TRBJ1-2	TGTGCCAGTCAGAAGGGACAAACAGGGGACTATGGCTACACCTTC	CASQKGQTGDYGYTF
NA	NA	TRBV6-6	TRBJ1-5	TGTGCCAGCAGTTACAAGGCAGTTAATCAGCCCCAGCATTTT	CASSYKAVNQPQHF
NA	TRBD1	TRBV29-1	TRBJ2-7	TGCAGCGTTACCCTACAGGGGCCGTCCTACGAGCAGTACTTC	CSVTLQGPSYEQYF
once	NA	TRBV19	TRBJ2-7	TGTGCCAGTAGTCGGGGCAGGGATTCCTACGAGCAGTACTTC	CASSRGRDSYEQYF
many	NA	TRBV5-1	TRBJ2-2	TGCGCCAGCAGCTTGACAGCAAGCTCGAACACCGGGGAGCTGTTTTTT	CASSLTASSNTGELFF
NA	TRBD1	TRBV5-6	TRBJ2-7	TGTGCCAGCAGCTTCGGGTCAGGGGGAATCTACGAGCAGTACTTC	CASSFGSGGIYEQYF
NA	TRBD2	TRBV11-2	TRBJ2-1	TGTGCCAGCAGCTCCATTAGAGGGAGGGGAGGTAATGAGCAGTTCTTC	CASSSIRGRGGNEQFF
NA	NA	TRBV19	TRBJ2-6	TGTGCCAGTAGTATAGAGGGTTTGGCAGCCCGGAACTCTGGGGCCAACGTCCTGACTTTC	CASSIEGLAARNSGANVLTF
NA	NA	TRBV27	TRBJ1-1	TGTGCCAGCAGTTCCAGGACGGCCAGCATGAACACTGAAGCTTTCTTT	CASSSRTASMNTEAFF
NA	TRBD1	TRBV6-5	TRBJ1-4	TGTGCCAGCAGTTACGGGGGACAGGGGATCGAAAAACTGTTTTTT	CASSYGGQGIEKLFF
NA	NA	TRBV2	TRBJ1-5	TGTGCCAGCAGGGCGGACAGCAATCAGCCCCAGCATTTT	CASRADSNQPQHF
NA	NA	TRBV2	TRBJ1-5	TGTGCCAGCAGTGAAGACCTACGGGGAGTTCAGCCCCAGCATTTT	CASSEDLRGVQPQHF
NA	TRBD2	TRBV29-1	TRBJ2-1	TGCAGCGTCGAAATCATGACTAGCGGGAGGAGGAATGAGCAGTTCTTC	CSVEIMTSGRRNEQFF
NA	NA	TRBV4-3	TRBJ2-2	TGCGCCAGCAGCCAAAGCCCCCCCGGGGAGCTGTTTTTT	CASSQSPPGELFF
NA	NA	TRBV28	TRBJ1-4	TGTGCCAGCAGATTAGGGGGGAAAAATGAAAAACTGTTTTTT	CASRLGGKNEKLFF
NA	NA	TRBV5-6	TRBJ1-6	TGTGCCAGCAGCTTGGCCCGGGGTTCACCCCTCCACTTT	CASSLARGSPLHF
few	TRBD1	TRBV6-5	TRBJ1-1	TGTGCCAGCACCAAGGGAGGGACAGGCATTGAAGCTTTCTTT	CASTKGGTGIEAFF
NA	NA	TRBV30	TRBJ1-1	TGTGCCTGGAGTACCCCCTGGGTGGGGGGCCCCTACACTGAAGCTTTCTTT	CAWSTPWVGGPYTEAFF
NA	TRBD1	TRBV11-3	TRBJ2-7	TGTGCCAGCAGCTTACGACAGGGGGACTACGAGCAGTACTTC	CASSLRQGDYEQYF
NA	TRBD1	TRBV7-9	TRBJ1-6	TGTGCCAGCAGCCTGACAGGGGTTAATTCACCCCTCCACTTT	CASSLTGVNSPLHF
NA	TRBD2	TRBV10-3	TRBJ2-2	TGTGCCATCTTCGCGGGACTAGCGGTACAGGGCACCGGGGAGCTGTTTTTT	CAIFAGLAVQGTGELFF
NA	NA	TRBV6-5	TRBJ2-3	TGTGCCAGCAGACGGGCACAGACCACAGATACGCAGTATTTT	CASRRAQTTDTQYF
NA	TRBD1	TRBV27	TRBJ2-7	TGTGCCAGCAGGAGACGGGACAGGGGATACGAGCAGTACTTC	CASRRRDRGYEQYF
NA	TRBD2	TRBV6-5	TRBJ2-7	TGTGCCAGCAGGGTACTAGCGGGGACTACCTACGAGCAGTACTTC	CASRVLAGTTYEQYF
NA	TRBD1	TRBV2	TRBJ1-4	TGTGCCAGCAGTGTTCAGGGGGCGGCTGAAAAACTGTTTTTT	CASSVQGAAEKLFF
NA	NA	TRBV6-6	TRBJ2-7	TGTGCCAGCAGTTGGGTCCGTGGGTCCTACGAGCAGTACTTC	CASSWVRGSYEQYF
NA	TRBD1	TRBV5-1	TRBJ1-4	TGCGCCAGCAGCCAGGGACAGAGTCCCAATGAAAAACTGTTTTTT	CASSQGQSPNEKLFF
NA	TRBD1	TRBV7-9	TRBJ1-2	TGTGCCAGCAGCGTACAGGGGGCTAACTATGGCTACACCTTC	CASSVQGANYGYTF
many	NA	TRBV7-2	TRBJ2-7	TGTGCCAGCAGCTTATATACCCCCGGCTACGAGCAGTACTTC	CASSLYTPGYEQYF
NA	NA	TRBV9	TRBJ2-1	TGTGCCAGCAGCGCTGGGGTAGGAAAGGACAATGAGCAGTTCTTC	CASSAGVGKDNEQFF
NA	NA	TRBV5-5	TRBJ2-3	TGTGCCAGCAGCTTGCAGGGAGAGACAGATACGCAGTATTTT	CASSLQGETDTQYF